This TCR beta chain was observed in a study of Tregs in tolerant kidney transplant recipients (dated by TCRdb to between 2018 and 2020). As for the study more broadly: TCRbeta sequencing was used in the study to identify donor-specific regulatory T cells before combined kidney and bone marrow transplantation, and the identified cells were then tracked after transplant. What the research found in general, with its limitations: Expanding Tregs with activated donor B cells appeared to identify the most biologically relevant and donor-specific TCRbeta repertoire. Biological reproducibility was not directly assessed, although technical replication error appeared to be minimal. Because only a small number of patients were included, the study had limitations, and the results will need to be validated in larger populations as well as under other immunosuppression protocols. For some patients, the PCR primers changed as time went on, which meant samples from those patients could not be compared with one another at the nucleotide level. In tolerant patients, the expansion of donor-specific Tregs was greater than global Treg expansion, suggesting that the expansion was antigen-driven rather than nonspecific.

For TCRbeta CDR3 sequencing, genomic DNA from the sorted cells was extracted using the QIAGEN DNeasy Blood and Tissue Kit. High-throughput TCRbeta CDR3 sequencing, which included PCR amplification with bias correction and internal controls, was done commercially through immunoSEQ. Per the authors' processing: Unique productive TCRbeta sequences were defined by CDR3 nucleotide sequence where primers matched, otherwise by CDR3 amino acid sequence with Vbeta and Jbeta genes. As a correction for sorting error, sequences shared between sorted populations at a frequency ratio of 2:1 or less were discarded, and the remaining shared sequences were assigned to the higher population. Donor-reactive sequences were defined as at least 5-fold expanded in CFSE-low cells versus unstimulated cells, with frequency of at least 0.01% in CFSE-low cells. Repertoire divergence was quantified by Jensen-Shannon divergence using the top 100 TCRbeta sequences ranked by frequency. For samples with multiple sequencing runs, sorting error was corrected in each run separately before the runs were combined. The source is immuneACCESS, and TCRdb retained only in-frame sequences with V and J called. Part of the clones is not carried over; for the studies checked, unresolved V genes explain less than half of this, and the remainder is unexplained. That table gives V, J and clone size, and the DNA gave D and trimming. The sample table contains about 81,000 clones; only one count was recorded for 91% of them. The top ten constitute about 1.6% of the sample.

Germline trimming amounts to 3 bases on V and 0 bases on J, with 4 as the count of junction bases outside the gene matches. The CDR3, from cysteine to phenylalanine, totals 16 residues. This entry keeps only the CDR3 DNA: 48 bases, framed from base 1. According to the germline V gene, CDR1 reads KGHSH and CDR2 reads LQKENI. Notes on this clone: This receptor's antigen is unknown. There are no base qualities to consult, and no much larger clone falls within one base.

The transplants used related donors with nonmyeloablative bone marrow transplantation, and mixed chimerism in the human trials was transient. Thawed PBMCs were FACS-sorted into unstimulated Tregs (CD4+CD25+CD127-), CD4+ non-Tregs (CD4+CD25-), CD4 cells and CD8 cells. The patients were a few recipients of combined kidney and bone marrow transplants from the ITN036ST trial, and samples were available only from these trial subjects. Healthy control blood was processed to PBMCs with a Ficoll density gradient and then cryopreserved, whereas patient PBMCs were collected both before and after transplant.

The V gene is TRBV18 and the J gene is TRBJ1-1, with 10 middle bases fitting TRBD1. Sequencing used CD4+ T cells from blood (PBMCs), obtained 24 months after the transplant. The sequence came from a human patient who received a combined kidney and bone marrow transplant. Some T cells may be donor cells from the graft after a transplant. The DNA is TGTGCCAGCTCACCGAGGACAGGGGGTATGAACACTGAAGCTTTCTTT. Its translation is CASSPRTGGMNTEAFF.